This T cell receptor beta chain appears in the sequencing data of a study of cytomegalovirus exposure and HLA in healthy donors. Germline V gene data show CDR1 as SGHDN and CDR2 as FVKESK. The CDR3 loop spans 15 amino acids. Unmatched junction bases numbered 3, after V lost 1 base and J lost 2 bases. Turning to this clone: The antigen remains undetermined.

Findings and limits, study-wide: Associated with HLA alleles at 0.05 false discovery rate in a later analysis were over 15,000 TCR beta sequences.

The PCR used 60 Vbeta and 13 Jbeta primers. Measured with immunoSEQ multiplex PCR; TCRdb has only the in-frame clones, and not every one. The sample carries more than 80,000 clones, about 83% recorded once. Sequencing was done on a sample of PBMCs. This clonotype originated in a female donor in good health and CMV-seropositive. The chain recombines TRBV14 with TRBJ2-7; the match to TRBD1 covers 9 bases. Here the CDR3 reads CASSQGQGVTYEQYF. Here the CDR3 DNA reads TGTGCCAGCAGCCAAGGACAGGGGGTAACCTACGAGCAGTACTTC.